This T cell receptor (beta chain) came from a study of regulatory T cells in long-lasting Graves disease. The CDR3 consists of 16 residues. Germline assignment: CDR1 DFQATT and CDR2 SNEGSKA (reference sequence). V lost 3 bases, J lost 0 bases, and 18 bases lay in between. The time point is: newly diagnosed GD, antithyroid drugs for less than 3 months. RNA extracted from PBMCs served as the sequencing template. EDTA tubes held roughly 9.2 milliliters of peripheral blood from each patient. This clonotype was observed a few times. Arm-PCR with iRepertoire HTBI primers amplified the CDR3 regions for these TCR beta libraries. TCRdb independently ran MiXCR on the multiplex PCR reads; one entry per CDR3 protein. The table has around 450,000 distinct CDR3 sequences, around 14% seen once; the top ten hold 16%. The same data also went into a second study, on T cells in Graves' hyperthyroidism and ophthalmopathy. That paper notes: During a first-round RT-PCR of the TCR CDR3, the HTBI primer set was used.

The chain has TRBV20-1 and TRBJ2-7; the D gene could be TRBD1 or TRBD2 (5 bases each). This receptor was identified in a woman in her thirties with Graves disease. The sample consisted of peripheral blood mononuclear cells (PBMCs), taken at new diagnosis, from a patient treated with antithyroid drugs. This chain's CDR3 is CSASKGVLGTSYEQYF. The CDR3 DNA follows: TGCAGTGCTAGTAAAGGGGTTCTCGGGACCTCCTACGAGCAGTACTTC.